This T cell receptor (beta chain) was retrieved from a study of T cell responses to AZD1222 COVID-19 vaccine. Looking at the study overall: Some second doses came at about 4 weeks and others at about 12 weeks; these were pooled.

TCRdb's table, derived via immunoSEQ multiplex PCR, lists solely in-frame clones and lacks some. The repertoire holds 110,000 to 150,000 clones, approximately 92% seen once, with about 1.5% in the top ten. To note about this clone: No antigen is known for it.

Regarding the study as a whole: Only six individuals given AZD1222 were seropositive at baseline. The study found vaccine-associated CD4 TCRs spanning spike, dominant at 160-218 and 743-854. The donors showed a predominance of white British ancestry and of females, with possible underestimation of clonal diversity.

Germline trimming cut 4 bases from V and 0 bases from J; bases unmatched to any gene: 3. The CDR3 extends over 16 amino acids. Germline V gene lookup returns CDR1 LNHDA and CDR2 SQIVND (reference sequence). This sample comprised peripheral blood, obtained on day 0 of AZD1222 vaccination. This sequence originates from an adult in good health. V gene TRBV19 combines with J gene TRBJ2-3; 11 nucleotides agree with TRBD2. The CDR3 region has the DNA TGTGCCAGTAGTAAACGACTAGCGGGAAGCACAGATACGCAGTATTTT. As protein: CASSKRLAGSTDTQYF.